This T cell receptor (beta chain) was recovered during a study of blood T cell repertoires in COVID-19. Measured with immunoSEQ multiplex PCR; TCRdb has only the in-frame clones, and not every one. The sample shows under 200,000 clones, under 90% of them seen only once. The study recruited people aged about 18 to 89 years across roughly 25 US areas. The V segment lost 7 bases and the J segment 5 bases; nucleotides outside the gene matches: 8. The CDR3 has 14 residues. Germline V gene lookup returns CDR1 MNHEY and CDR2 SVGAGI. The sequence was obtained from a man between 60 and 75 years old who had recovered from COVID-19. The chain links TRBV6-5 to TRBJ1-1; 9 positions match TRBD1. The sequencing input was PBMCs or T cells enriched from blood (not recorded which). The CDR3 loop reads CASTGQGIKTEAFF. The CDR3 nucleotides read TGTGCCAGCACCGGACAGGGGATAAAGACTGAAGCTTTCTTT.